This T cell receptor (beta chain) was captured by sequencing in a study of response to subunit inactivated influenza vaccine. Trimming shortened V by 7 bases and J by 0 bases, and 11 bases separated the two germline ends. This CDR3 has 14 residues. Germline V gene sequence: CDR1 KGHDR, CDR2 SFDVKD. One entry per CDR3 protein, called by TCRdb with MiXCR from the RT-PCR reads. The table includes 860,000 or so distinct CDR3 sequences, less than 25% detected once. This sequence originates from a man in his forties or fifties who received an inactivated influenza vaccine. J is TRBJ1-1 and V is TRBV24-1; TRBD1 might be the D (6 bases). The input for sequencing was PBMCs from blood, taken more than 4 days after vaccination. The CDR3 region is CATRQTGMNTEAFF. CDR3 bases: TGTGCCACCAGACAGACAGGAATGAACACTGAAGCTTTCTTT.